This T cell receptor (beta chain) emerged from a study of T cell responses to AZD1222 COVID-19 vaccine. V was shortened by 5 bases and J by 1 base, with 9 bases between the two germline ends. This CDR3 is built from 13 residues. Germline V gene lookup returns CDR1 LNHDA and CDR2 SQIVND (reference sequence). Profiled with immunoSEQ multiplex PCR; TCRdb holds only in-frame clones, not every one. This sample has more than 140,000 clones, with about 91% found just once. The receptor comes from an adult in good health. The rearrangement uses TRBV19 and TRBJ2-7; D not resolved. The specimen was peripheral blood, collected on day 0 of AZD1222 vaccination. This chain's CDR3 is CASSPRLSYEQYF. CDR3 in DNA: TGTGCCAGTAGTCCTAGACTGTCCTACGAGCAGTACTTC.